This T cell receptor (beta chain) was captured by sequencing in a study of T cell repertoires in ileal Crohn's disease. Study observations and caveats: High-frequency clones were more common in sorted CD8 than CD4 cells.

CDR1 and CDR2 (germline): SEHNR, FQNEAQ (reference sequence). V lost 5 bases and J 10 bases, leaving 11 bases between the germline ends. The CDR3 covers 12 residues. This clone turned up a few times. Its antigen is not known. The time point is: inflamed ileum from the surgical specimen. Sequencing was performed with immunoSEQ multiplex PCR; in TCRdb, only in-frame clones are kept and a portion is missing. The data show about 8,000 clones, 65% to 90% seen once. This sequence was found in an adult with Crohn's disease. The specimen was ileal tissue. The chain has TRBV7-9 and TRBJ2-2; D may be TRBD1 (6 bases). CDR3 loop: CASSPMGAELFF. CDR3 nucleotides: TGTGCCAGCAGCCCCATGGGGGCGGAGCTGTTTTTT.